The 4 T cell receptor beta chains given below trace back to one sample, sequenced in a study of T cell responses to AZD1222 COVID-19 vaccine. Produced via immunoSEQ multiplex PCR; TCRdb's table is partial and in-frame only. The table includes 150,000 to 160,000 clones, more than 90% detected once. The input for sequencing was peripheral blood, taken 28 days after the second AZD1222 dose. These TCRs come from an adult who received the AZD1222 COVID-19 vaccine.

The chain carries TRBV18 and TRBJ1-1; 7 bases match TRBD1. There are 14 residues in the CDR3. Germline assignment: CDR1 KGHSH and CDR2 LQKENI. The J segment lost 1 base and the V segment lost 3 bases, leaving 2 bases of the junction unmatched. The CDR3 is CASSPGQKNTEAFF. CDR3 DNA sequence: TGTGCCAGCTCACCGGGACAGAAGAACACTGAAGCTTTCTTT.

The rearrangement links TRBV5-1 to TRBJ1-6; 9 nucleotides align to TRBD1. The CDR3 runs to 14 residues. Germline CDR1 and CDR2: SGHRS and YFSETQ. The V and J ends lost 4 bases and 6 bases, in that order; junction bases with no gene match: 2. CDR3 residues: CASSPGQGNSPLHF. CDR3 in DNA: TGCGCCAGCAGCCCGGGACAGGGTAATTCACCCCTCCACTTT.

The genes are TRBV6-6 and TRBJ1-5, with TRBD1 as a possible D gene (6 bases). V gave up 11 bases and J gave up 3 bases, with 14 bases separating them. This CDR3 has 13 amino acids. Germline values: CDR1 MNHNY, CDR2 SVGAGI (reference sequence). As DNA, the CDR3 is TGTGCCGATTCCACAGGGTACAATCAGCCCCAGCATTTT. Translating it yields CADSTGYNQPQHF.

This clone was observed once. This sequence joins TRBV24-1 and TRBJ1-1; D perhaps matches TRBD1 (6 bases). Trimming shortened V by 0 bases and J by 4 bases, and 20 bases separated the two germline ends. The germline gives CDR1 KGHDR, CDR2 SFDVKD. This CDR3 region has 18 residues. CDR3 nucleotide sequence: TGTGCCACCAGTGATTTGACGGAGGACACTCCCAGGGGCACTGAAGCTTTCTTT. Encoded protein: CATSDLTEDTPRGTEAFF.